The rows below give T cell receptor beta chains drawn from one sample of a study of blood T cell repertoires in COVID-19. Repertoires were generated with immunoSEQ multiplex PCR, while TCRdb's copy carries only in-frame clones and drops some. The sample contains 250,000 to 350,000 clones, about nine tenths of which appear only once. Sequencing was carried out using peripheral blood. The receptors derive from a woman between 55 and 75 years old with acute or convalescent COVID-19. CDR3s include the opening cysteine and the closing phenylalanine or tryptophan. A D gene is named only where the DNA matches it firmly. A clone size is listed for some rows: how often the clone was seen (once, few, many), or a class if it is expanded.

d_gene: TRBD1
v_gene: TRBV5-1
len: 18
j_gene: TRBJ1-5
abundance: few
CDR3nt: TGCGCCAGCAGCCCCATTTACCGGGACAGGGGAGGGTATCAGCCCCAGCATTTT
CDR3aa: CASSPIYRDRGGYQPQHF

d_gene: NA
v_gene: TRBV29-1
len: 13
j_gene: TRBJ1-1
abundance: once
CDR3nt: TGCAGCGTCGCGGGACTAACGAACACTGAAGCTTTCTTT
CDR3aa: CSVAGLTNTEAFF

d_gene: TRBD1
v_gene: TRBV9
len: 15
j_gene: TRBJ1-2
abundance: few
CDR3nt: TGTGCCAGCAGCGTAGCTATAACAGGGGAGTATGGCTACACCTTC
CDR3aa: CASSVAITGEYGYTF

d_gene: NA
v_gene: TRBV4-1
len: 17
j_gene: TRBJ1-1
abundance: NA
CDR3nt: TGCGCCAGCAGCCAAGACGAAGGGTCGCGTGGGGCTGATGAAGCTTTCTTT
CDR3aa: CASSQDEGSRGADEAFF

d_gene: NA
v_gene: TRBV19
len: 16
j_gene: TRBJ2-2
abundance: once
CDR3nt: TGTGCCAGTAGTATTTTTCGTCCAACGAGTTCCGGGGAGCTGTTTTTT
CDR3aa: CASSIFRPTSSGELFF

d_gene: NA
v_gene: TRBV24-1
len: 17
j_gene: TRBJ1-6
abundance: NA
CDR3nt: TGTGCCACCGGCCATAGGACAGACCACTCCTATAATTCACCCCTCCACTTT
CDR3aa: CATGHRTDHSYNSPLHF

d_gene: NA
v_gene: TRBV5-8
len: 14
j_gene: TRBJ1-5
abundance: NA
CDR3nt: TGTGCCAGCAGCAGGGAGGGGATAAATCAGCCCCAGCATTTT
CDR3aa: CASSREGINQPQHF

d_gene: NA
v_gene: TRBV4-2
len: 15
j_gene: TRBJ2-5
abundance: NA
CDR3nt: TGTGCCAGCAGCCAAGAGGGGCAGGGGCGCGAGACCCAGTACTTC
CDR3aa: CASSQEGQGRETQYF

d_gene: TRBD2
v_gene: TRBV7-2
len: 17
j_gene: TRBJ2-3
abundance: NA
CDR3nt: TGTGCCAGCAGCTTAGCGCTCTCGACTAGCGGGACAGATACGCAGTATTTT
CDR3aa: CASSLALSTSGTDTQYF

d_gene: TRBD1
v_gene: TRBV12-3/TRBV12-4
len: 13
j_gene: TRBJ1-5
abundance: NA
CDR3nt: TGTGCCAGCCAAGACAGGGCAAATCAGCCCCAGCATTTT
CDR3aa: CASQDRANQPQHF

d_gene: NA
v_gene: TRBV28
len: 12
j_gene: TRBJ2-7
abundance: NA
CDR3nt: TGTGCCAGCAGCCTCGGTAGCTACGAGCAGTACTTC
CDR3aa: CASSLGSYEQYF

d_gene: TRBD1
v_gene: TRBV27
len: 15
j_gene: TRBJ2-7
abundance: NA
CDR3nt: TGTGCCAGCAGCAAGGGGGCAGGGAGTATTTACGAGCAGTACTTC
CDR3aa: CASSKGAGSIYEQYF

d_gene: NA
v_gene: TRBV28
len: 15
j_gene: TRBJ2-7
abundance: NA
CDR3nt: TGTGCCAGCAGCCAAGGGGGGGGGCGGATCGACGAGCAGTACTTC
CDR3aa: CASSQGGGRIDEQYF

d_gene: NA
v_gene: TRBV6-5
len: 14
j_gene: TRBJ1-2
abundance: NA
CDR3nt: TGTGCCAGCAGCCGACTTGCGGGGGAGGGAGGCTACACCTTC
CDR3aa: CASSRLAGEGGYTF

d_gene: NA
v_gene: TRBV7-8
len: 13
j_gene: TRBJ1-1
abundance: NA
CDR3nt: TGTGCCAGCAGCCCCCAGGGGCTCACTGAAGCTTTCTTT
CDR3aa: CASSPQGLTEAFF

d_gene: NA
v_gene: TRBV6-2/TRBV6-3
len: 13
j_gene: TRBJ1-4
abundance: few
CDR3nt: TGTGCCAGCAGTCCAGTGGGGCGCGAAAAACTGTTTTTT
CDR3aa: CASSPVGREKLFF

d_gene: TRBD1
v_gene: TRBV20-1
len: 11
j_gene: TRBJ2-7
abundance: NA
CDR3nt: TGCAGTGTCCCGACAGGGGGAGAGCAGTACTTC
CDR3aa: CSVPTGGEQYF

d_gene: TRBD2
v_gene: TRBV9
len: 16
j_gene: TRBJ2-5
abundance: once
CDR3nt: TGTGCCAGCAGCGTGTCCCGGGGGAGGGAGGAAGAGACCCAGTACTTC
CDR3aa: CASSVSRGREEETQYF

d_gene: NA
v_gene: TRBV5-6
len: 15
j_gene: TRBJ1-2
abundance: NA
CDR3nt: TGTGCCAGCAGCGCAAGACAGGCAACGAACTATGGCTACACCTTC
CDR3aa: CASSARQATNYGYTF

d_gene: TRBD2
v_gene: TRBV5-4
len: 15
j_gene: TRBJ2-5
abundance: NA
CDR3nt: TGTGCCAGCAGCTTATTCCTAGCGGGGTTGGTGACCCAGTACTTC
CDR3aa: CASSLFLAGLVTQYF

d_gene: NA
v_gene: TRBV7-8
len: 17
j_gene: TRBJ1-4
abundance: NA
CDR3nt: TGTGCCAGCAGCTATTCCCCCATTTTTGCAACTAATGAAAAACTGTTTTTT
CDR3aa: CASSYSPIFATNEKLFF